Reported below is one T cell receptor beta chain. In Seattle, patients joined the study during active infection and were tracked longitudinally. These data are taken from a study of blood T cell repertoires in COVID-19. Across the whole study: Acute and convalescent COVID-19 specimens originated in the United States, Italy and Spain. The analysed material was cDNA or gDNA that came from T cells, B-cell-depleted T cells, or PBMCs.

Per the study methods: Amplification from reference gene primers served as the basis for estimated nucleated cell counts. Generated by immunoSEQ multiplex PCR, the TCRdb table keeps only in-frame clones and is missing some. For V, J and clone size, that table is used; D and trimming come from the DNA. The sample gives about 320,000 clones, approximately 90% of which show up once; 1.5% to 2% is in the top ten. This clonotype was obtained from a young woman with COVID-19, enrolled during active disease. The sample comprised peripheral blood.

This chain's CDR3 is CASSVQGVSEQYV. The CDR3 nucleotides read TGTGCCAGCAGCGTACAGGGGGTTAGTGAGCAGTACGTC. The V call is TRBV7-8, the J call TRBJ2-7, with 8 bases aligning to TRBD1. V was pared by 5 bases and J by 7 bases, with 7 bases of the junction left unmatched. There are 13 residues in the CDR3. Per germline, CDR1 SGHVS and CDR2 FQNEAQ.